A selection of T cell receptor beta chains follows, all from one sample in a study of beta chain features in type 1 diabetes. Some clones are missing from TCRdb's copy, which holds only in-frame ones; the method was immunoSEQ multiplex PCR. This sample has 640,000 or so clones, with about an eighth found just once. Sample: naive CD4+ T cells from blood. The receptors stem from a man between 18 and 29 years old with type 1 diabetes. Both conserved end residues are part of each CDR3. Each record gives: J gene, D gene, clone size, V gene, CDR3 DNA, CDR3 protein. The D gene is left open where the match is weak. Clone size is not always given. Where it is, it says once, few, many or a class for expanded clones.

>TRBJ1-2|NA|few|TRBV5-1
TGCGCCAGCAGTCGAGACGGGTTCTATGGCTACACCTTC
CASSRDGFYGYTF
>TRBJ2-1|TRBD1|NA|TRBV6-6
TGTGCCAGCATTCTGGGACAGTCAGATGAGCAGTTCTTC
CASILGQSDEQFF
>TRBJ2-3|TRBD1|few|TRBV11-2
TGTGCCAGCAGCCTACAGGGGATGGTAGATACGCAGTATTTT
CASSLQGMVDTQYF
>TRBJ1-1|NA|few|TRBV18
TGTGCCAGCTCACCGGGACAAATGAACACTGAAGCTTTCTTT
CASSPGQMNTEAFF
>TRBJ1-1|NA|NA|TRBV2
TGTGCCAGTCAGACAGGAATGAACACTGAAGCTTTCTTT
CASQTGMNTEAFF
>TRBJ1-2|NA|few|TRBV30
TGTGCCTGGAGTGTACGCCGGGGAAATGGCTACACCTTC
CAWSVRRGNGYTF
>TRBJ2-7|TRBD1|NA|TRBV11-2
TGTGCCAGCAGCTACAACCCGGGACAGGGCTACGAGCAGTACTTC
CASSYNPGQGYEQYF
>TRBJ2-5|NA|NA|TRBV5-1
TGCGCCAGCAGGAAGACGTCAGGACTTTTATCTGGGGAGACCCAGTACTTC
CASRKTSGLLSGETQYF
>TRBJ1-2|NA|NA|TRBV4-1
TGCGCCAGCAGCCAAGATCGCAGCTATAACTATGGCTACACCTTC
CASSQDRSYNYGYTF
>TRBJ2-3|NA|few|TRBV9
TGTGCCAGCAGCGTTTGGTCAGGGTTGGCAGATACGCAGTATTTT
CASSVWSGLADTQYF
>TRBJ2-2|NA|few|TRBV5-1
TGCGCCAGCTCCACTGACACCCACGGCGGGGAGCTGTTTTTT
CASSTDTHGGELFF
>TRBJ2-5|TRBD2|few|TRBV2
TGTGCCAGCACCGGACTAGCGGCTGGGGAGACCCAGTACTTC
CASTGLAAGETQYF
>TRBJ2-2|TRBD2|few|TRBV29-1
TGCAGCGTGGGACTAGCGGGCAGGATTAACACCGGGGAGCTGTTTTTT
CSVGLAGRINTGELFF
>TRBJ1-1|TRBD1|few|TRBV29-1
TGCAGCGTTGCAAGGCAACAGGGGGCACAGAACACTGAAGCTTTCTTT
CSVARQQGAQNTEAFF
>TRBJ2-1|TRBD2|NA|TRBV7-2
TGTGCCAGCAGTTATAGCGGGGGGGCTAGCTCCTACAATGAGCAGTTCTTC
CASSYSGGASSYNEQFF
>TRBJ1-4|NA|few|TRBV4-2
TGTGCCAGCAGCCCGCTCACAGGATCGGGTGAAAAACTGTTTTTT
CASSPLTGSGEKLFF
>TRBJ1-2|TRBD1|NA|TRBV7-2
TGTGCCAGCAGCTTAGCTAGGACAGGTGGAAACTATGGCTACACCTTC
CASSLARTGGNYGYTF
>TRBJ2-7|NA|NA|TRBV7-2
TGTGCCAGCAGCTTAGGGGGGCCCTACGAGCAGTACTTC
CASSLGGPYEQYF
>TRBJ1-2|NA|few|TRBV4-2
TGTGCCAGCAGCCAAGCAGGGAAACCTGGTGGCTACACCTTC
CASSQAGKPGGYTF
>TRBJ1-1|NA|NA|TRBV30
TGTGCCTGGAGTGTACGGGGGGCCGGTAACACTGAAGCTTTCTTT
CAWSVRGAGNTEAFF
>TRBJ1-3|TRBD1|few|TRBV27
TGTGCCAGCAGTCAGGGGGGCTCTGGAAACACCATATATTTT
CASSQGGSGNTIYF
>TRBJ2-1|NA|few|TRBV11-1
TGTGCCAGCAACGGACAGCGGGAAACTAACAATGAGCAGTTCTTC
CASNGQRETNNEQFF
>TRBJ2-1|TRBD1|once|TRBV5-1
TGCGCCAGCAGCCTTCGGACAGGGCAGGACAATGAGCAGTTCTTC
CASSLRTGQDNEQFF
>TRBJ2-7|TRBD2|NA|TRBV6-5
TGTGCCAGCAAACCGGGACTAGCGGGGGGAGAGCAGTACTTC
CASKPGLAGGEQYF
>TRBJ2-7|NA|few|TRBV7-2
TGTGCCAGCAGCTTACCCCCCCCGGTAGAGCAGTACTTC
CASSLPPPVEQYF
>TRBJ2-1|TRBD2|few|TRBV2
TGTGCCAGCAGTTCGAGGGAGGGGACTAGCGATGAGCAGTTCTTC
CASSSREGTSDEQFF
>TRBJ2-7|TRBD2|few|TRBV30
TGTGCCTGGCGAAGCGGGAGAGGATCCTACGAGCAGTACTTC
CAWRSGRGSYEQYF
>TRBJ2-7|TRBD2|NA|TRBV30
TGTGCCTGGAGTTTTACTAGCGGATCCTACGAGCAGTACTTC
CAWSFTSGSYEQYF
>TRBJ1-6|NA|NA|TRBV4-3
TGCGCCAGCAGCCAAGATGCGGTGGGAGATTCACCCCTCCACTTT
CASSQDAVGDSPLHF
>TRBJ1-6|NA|NA|TRBV21-1
TGTGCCAGCAGCAAACTGATTCGGCACAGGGAATATTCACCCCTCCACTTT
CASSKLIRHREYSPLHF
>TRBJ2-2|TRBD2|NA|TRBV25-1
TGTGCCAGCAGTGACCTGAGGCAGGGAGGGACCGGGGAGCTGTTTTTT
CASSDLRQGGTGELFF
>TRBJ2-5|TRBD1|few|TRBV5-1
TGCGCCAGCAGCGTGGGACAGGGCAGGGAGACCCAGTACTTC
CASSVGQGRETQYF
>TRBJ2-1|NA|NA|TRBV28
TGTGCCAGCAGAAGGGGGGGAGTGTTTTTAAATGAGCAGTTCTTC
CASRRGGVFLNEQFF
>TRBJ1-5|NA|few|TRBV30
TGTGCCTGGACCGGACAGAGTAATCAGCCCCAGCATTTT
CAWTGQSNQPQHF
>TRBJ2-5|TRBD2|few|TRBV27
TGTGCCAGCAGTCCGATTAGGGGTTTAGCGGGGGGCATCCAAGAGACCCAGTACTTC
CASSPIRGLAGGIQETQYF
>TRBJ1-3|NA|NA|TRBV18
TGTGCCAGCTCACCCGCGGAAGGAAACACCATATATTTT
CASSPAEGNTIYF
>TRBJ1-2|NA|NA|TRBV15
TGTGCCACCAGCAGAGACTGGAGTCTAAATGGCTACACCTTC
CATSRDWSLNGYTF
>TRBJ2-2|NA|NA|TRBV7-9
TGTGCCAGCAGCTCCGCGGAAGGGCGGACCACCGGGGAGCTGTTTTTT
CASSSAEGRTTGELFF
>TRBJ2-1|NA|few|TRBV4-1
TGCGCCAGCAGCCAAAAATTGATAGAAGACAGGTCGGATTACAATGAGCAGTTCTTC
CASSQKLIEDRSDYNEQFF
>TRBJ2-3|NA|few|TRBV9
TGTGCCAGCAGCGTAGCTCGCTTCACAGATACGCAGTATTTT
CASSVARFTDTQYF
>TRBJ2-3|NA|few|TRBV12-5
TGTGCTAGTGGTTTCCGGGAAACAGATACGCAGTATTTT
CASGFRETDTQYF
>TRBJ2-7|NA|few|TRBV30
TGTGCCTGGAGCGGTCACAGGGAATCGCTCGGCTACGAGCAGTACTTC
CAWSGHRESLGYEQYF
>TRBJ2-1|TRBD2|few|TRBV9
TGTGCCAGCAGCGAGATCTGGACTAGTGAGCAGTTCTTC
CASSEIWTSEQFF
>TRBJ2-2|NA|NA|TRBV18
TGTGCCAGCTCACCACCGGGCCAGGGAACCGGGGAGCTGTTTTTT
CASSPPGQGTGELFF